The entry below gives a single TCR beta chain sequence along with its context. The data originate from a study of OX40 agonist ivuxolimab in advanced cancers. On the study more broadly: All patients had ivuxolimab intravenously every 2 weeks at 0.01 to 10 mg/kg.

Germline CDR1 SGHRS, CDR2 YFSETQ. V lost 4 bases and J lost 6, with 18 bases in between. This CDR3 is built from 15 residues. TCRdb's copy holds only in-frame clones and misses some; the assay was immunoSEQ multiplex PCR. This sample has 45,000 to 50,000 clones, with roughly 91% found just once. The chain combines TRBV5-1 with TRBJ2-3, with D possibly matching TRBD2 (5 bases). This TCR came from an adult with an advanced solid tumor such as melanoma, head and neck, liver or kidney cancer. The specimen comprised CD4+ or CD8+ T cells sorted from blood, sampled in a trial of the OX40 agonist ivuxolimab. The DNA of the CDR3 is TGCGCCAGCAGCCTGGAACTAGATTCTGCCGATACGCAGTATTTT. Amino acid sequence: CASSLELDSADTQYF.